These T cell receptor beta chains were read from a single sample in a study of T-cell memory formation after mild COVID-19. Using its own MiXCR run on the 5' RACE reads, TCRdb lists one record per CDR3 protein. The sample has approximately 82,000 distinct CDR3 sequences; around 13% are singletons. Sequenced: PBMCs or a T cell subset sorted from them (not recorded which). The receptors were sampled from a man aged 18-30 years who had mild COVID-19 (a few samples of this study predate the infection). Cell type and time point are not known. Each CDR3 is given with its conserved first and last residue. The D gene is left open where the match is weak. Some rows mark clone size as missing; the rest say once, few, many or name a class of expanded clone.

size	V	J	D	CDR3	DNA
many	TRBV29-1	TRBJ1-1	-	CSAEDGMNTEAFF	TGCAGCGCGGAAGACGGGATGAACACTGAAGCTTTCTTT
-	TRBV5-1	TRBJ2-1	-	CASSAAVLSYNEQFF	TGCGCCAGCAGCGCCGCGGTCCTCTCCTACAATGAGCAGTTCTTC
-	TRBV29-1	TRBJ1-1	-	CSVMWGGTEAFF	TGCAGCGTTATGTGGGGTGGCACTGAAGCTTTCTTT
few	TRBV7-9	TRBJ1-5	-	CASSLAGTEGQPQHF	TGTGCCAGCAGCTTAGCGGGGACGGAGGGACAGCCCCAGCATTTT
-	TRBV27	TRBJ1-4	-	CASSEVPVGRGEKLFF	TGTGCCAGCAGTGAAGTCCCGGTCGGCCGAGGAGAAAAACTGTTTTTT
few	TRBV5-1	TRBJ2-1	-	CASSYYEEQFF	TGCGCCAGCAGCTATTATGAGGAGCAGTTCTTC
-	TRBV4-2	TRBJ2-3	TRBD2	CASSLGTSGTQYF	TGTGCCAGCAGCCTCGGGACTAGCGGCACGCAGTATTTT
few	TRBV27	TRBJ1-6	TRBD1	CASSSGTGGHSPLHF	TGTGCCAGCAGCTCCGGGACAGGGGGCCATTCACCCCTCCACTTT
-	TRBV7-8	TRBJ2-3	TRBD1	CASSIRQGRPTDTQYF	TGTGCCAGCAGCATAAGACAGGGGCGCCCCACAGATACGCAGTATTTT
-	TRBV5-4	TRBJ2-1	TRBD2	CASSLLAGSDNEQFF	TGTGCCAGCAGCTTACTAGCGGGGTCAGACAATGAGCAGTTCTTC
-	TRBV25-1	TRBJ2-3	-	CATTRGGPTDTQYF	TGTGCCACCACCCGAGGGGGGCCTACAGATACGCAGTATTTT